One sample yielded the 2 T cell receptor beta chains listed below, sequenced in a study of T cell repertoires in cytomegalovirus infection. TCRdb processed the reads anew with MiXCR; each CDR3 protein has one entry. This table has hundreds of thousands of distinct CDR3 sequences, 20% to 25% appearing once. The sequenced sample consisted of CD8+ T cells from PBMCs. The receptors originated from a human donor in good health (CMV status not recorded). Some clones in this sample may be carry-over from other donors' samples.

The chain uses TRBV28 and TRBJ2-5; D possibly uses TRBD1 or TRBD2 (6 bases each). The length of the CDR3 is 15 residues. Trimming cost V 2 bases and J 5 bases, with 15 bases left between them. The germline V gene encodes CDR1 MDHEN and CDR2 SYDVKM. As DNA, the CDR3 is TGTGCCAGCAGTTTAGACGGGGGCCCTTTCGAGACCCAGTACTTC. It encodes CASSLDGGPFETQYF.

V is TRBV27 and J is TRBJ2-7, with TRBD1 as a possible D gene (6 bases). The germline CDR1 and CDR2 sequences are MNHEY and SMNVEV (reference sequence). This CDR3 spans 14 amino acids. V lost 2 bases, J lost 1 base, and 9 bases lay in between. Here the CDR3 reads CASSLQGLSYEQYF. CDR3 DNA sequence: TGTGCCAGCAGTTTACAGGGGCTTTCCTACGAGCAGTACTTC.